A selection of T cell receptor beta chains follows, all from one sample in a study of PD-L1 blockade in urothelial cancer. Libraries were prepared by immunoSEQ multiplex PCR; TCRdb keeps only in-frame clonotypes and omits some of them. The sample holds about 88,000 clones, roughly nine tenths seen once. Sequenced material: PBMCs, taken around atezolizumab (anti-PD-L1) treatment. The receptors originated from a man aged 55 to 70 with urothelial cancer. Each CDR3 is given with its conserved first and last residue. A D gene is named only where the DNA matches it firmly. Rows give clone size only sometimes, using once, few, many, or a class for an expanded clone.

v_gene	j_gene	d_gene	abundance	CDR3aa	CDR3nt
TRBV9	TRBJ2-7	TRBD2	-	CASSASSGTSGGASPEQYF	TGTGCCAGCAGCGCGAGCTCCGGGACTAGCGGGGGGGCTTCTCCTGAGCAGTACTTC
TRBV11-2	TRBJ2-2	-	-	CASSSRWGGDTGELFF	TGTGCCAGCAGCTCAAGGTGGGGGGGCGACACCGGGGAGCTGTTTTTT
TRBV2	TRBJ1-2	-	-	CASSVSGDGYTF	TGTGCCAGCAGTGTTTCAGGTGATGGCTACACCTTC
TRBV9	TRBJ1-4	-	-	CASSPQGTEKLFF	TGTGCCAGCAGCCCACAGGGTACTGAAAAACTGTTTTTT
TRBV6-5	TRBJ1-5	-	few	CASSYAQGQPQHF	TGTGCCAGCAGTTACGCACAGGGCCAGCCCCAGCATTTT
TRBV7-9	TRBJ1-1	TRBD1	once	CASSLGTGGMNTEAFF	TGTGCCAGCAGCCTCGGGACAGGGGGCATGAACACTGAAGCTTTCTTT
TRBV6-1	TRBJ1-2	TRBD1	-	CASSEAVTGDYGYTF	TGTGCCAGCAGTGAAGCTGTGACAGGGGACTATGGCTACACCTTC
TRBV18	TRBJ2-1	TRBD2	-	CASSPPRVAGVNEQFF	TGTGCCAGCTCACCACCGCGGGTAGCGGGAGTAAATGAGCAGTTCTTC
TRBV6-1	TRBJ2-7	-	-	CASTIGGVPYEQYF	TGTGCCAGCACCATAGGGGGGGTACCCTACGAGCAGTACTTC
TRBV4-2	TRBJ1-1	-	-	CASSQDIAGRAFF	TGTGCCAGCAGCCAAGATATCGCGGGGAGAGCTTTCTTT
TRBV9	TRBJ1-2	TRBD1	-	CASSVAGTGANYGYTF	TGTGCCAGCAGCGTAGCTGGGACAGGGGCTAACTATGGCTACACCTTC
TRBV4-3	TRBJ2-1	-	-	CASSQDSTPLNEQFF	TGCGCCAGCAGCCAAGACAGTACCCCCCTCAATGAGCAGTTCTTC
TRBV15	TRBJ2-5	TRBD2	-	CATSRMGLAGGAQETQYF	TGTGCCACCAGCAGGATGGGGCTAGCGGGGGGGGCTCAAGAGACCCAGTACTTC
TRBV2	TRBJ2-2	TRBD2	-	CASSDGLAGARELFF	TGTGCCAGCAGTGACGGACTAGCGGGGGCGCGGGAGCTGTTTTTT
TRBV11-3	TRBJ2-3	-	-	CASSSSNRVPQYF	TGTGCCAGCAGCTCCAGTAACAGGGTTCCGCAGTATTTT
TRBV7-3	TRBJ1-2	-	few	CASSSTPLGGYTF	TGTGCCAGCAGCTCCACCCCCCTCGGTGGCTACACCTTC
TRBV2	TRBJ2-7	-	-	CASSEQGIGYEQYF	TGTGCCAGCAGTGAACAGGGGATTGGCTACGAGCAGTACTTC
TRBV25-1	TRBJ2-5	-	once	CASSEYGSGGGSEYF	TGTGCCAGCAGTGAATATGGGTCCGGTGGGGGGTCTGAGTACTTC
TRBV18	TRBJ2-2	TRBD1	-	CASSPPGTGLTGELFF	TGTGCCAGCTCACCACCCGGGACAGGGCTCACCGGGGAGCTGTTTTTT
TRBV5-1	TRBJ2-2	TRBD2	-	CASSSKTSVTGELFF	TGCGCCAGCAGCTCTAAGACTAGCGTCACCGGGGAGCTGTTTTTT
TRBV25-1	TRBJ1-2	TRBD1	-	CASNSQGNYGYTF	TGTGCCAGCAATTCACAGGGGAACTATGGCTACACCTTC
TRBV7-8	TRBJ2-4	TRBD2	-	CASSLGLAGGGVGNIQYF	TGTGCCAGCAGCTTAGGACTAGCGGGAGGGGGGGTAGGAAACATTCAGTACTTC
TRBV5-1	TRBJ2-3	TRBD1	-	CASSPRQGMDTQYF	TGCGCCAGCAGCCCCAGACAGGGCATGGATACGCAGTATTTT
TRBV21-1	TRBJ2-7	-	-	CADQGFTYEQYF	TGTGCCGACCAGGGTTTCACCTACGAGCAGTACTTC
TRBV6-1	TRBJ2-3	-	-	CASSLSGDTQYF	TGTGCCAGCAGCCTATCGGGGGATACGCAGTATTTT
TRBV10-3	TRBJ2-1	-	-	CAISEAPWRGYNEQFF	TGTGCCATCAGTGAGGCTCCCTGGCGGGGTTACAATGAGCAGTTCTTC
TRBV19	TRBJ1-3	TRBD1	-	CASSIVSGGSGNTIYF	TGTGCCAGTAGTATCGTGTCAGGGGGCTCTGGAAACACCATATATTTT
TRBV5-1	TRBJ2-1	TRBD2	-	CASSWMGTSGGSYNEQFF	TGCGCCAGCAGCTGGATGGGGACTAGCGGGGGCTCCTACAATGAGCAGTTCTTC
TRBV11-2	TRBJ2-2	TRBD2	-	CASSLTSGGGTGELFF	TGTGCCAGCAGCTTGACTAGCGGGGGGGGCACCGGGGAGCTGTTTTTT
TRBV5-1	TRBJ2-2	TRBD2	-	CASSGGLAGSGAGELFF	TGCGCCAGCAGCGGCGGACTAGCGGGGAGCGGGGCCGGGGAGCTGTTTTTT
TRBV4-3	TRBJ2-2	-	-	CASSQERAVGELFF	TGCGCCAGCAGCCAAGAGAGGGCAGTAGGGGAGCTGTTTTTT
TRBV6-5	TRBJ2-7	TRBD1	-	CASSPGTEYEQYF	TGTGCCAGCAGCCCCGGGACAGAGTACGAGCAGTACTTC
TRBV30	TRBJ2-1	-	-	CAWSVLAGSSSYNEQFF	TGTGCCTGGAGTGTACTAGCAGGTTCGAGCTCCTACAATGAGCAGTTCTTC
TRBV6-1	TRBJ1-5	TRBD1	-	CASSDGTVSNQPQHF	TGTGCCAGCAGTGATGGGACAGTTAGCAATCAGCCCCAGCATTTT
TRBV7-2	TRBJ2-5	-	-	CASSLFQGQETQYF	TGTGCCAGCAGCTTATTCCAGGGACAAGAGACCCAGTACTTC
TRBV6-4	TRBJ1-1	-	-	CASPRGGGGFF	TGTGCCAGCCCCCGGGGGGGAGGTGGTTTCTTT
TRBV7-2	TRBJ2-7	-	-	CASSDILRDSPPYEQYF	TGTGCCAGCAGCGATATACTCCGTGACTCCCCCCCCTACGAGCAGTACTTC
TRBV5-1	TRBJ2-5	TRBD2	-	CASSPGLAGGSVETQYF	TGCGCCAGCAGCCCTGGACTAGCGGGGGGTAGTGTGGAGACCCAGTACTTC
TRBV6-5	TRBJ1-1	-	-	CASSRQDLNTEAFF	TGTGCCAGCAGTAGACAGGACCTGAACACTGAAGCTTTCTTT
TRBV5-6	TRBJ2-7	-	-	CAIETPGARFYEQYF	TGTGCCATCGAAACTCCGGGAGCCAGATTCTACGAGCAGTACTTC
TRBV9	TRBJ2-3	TRBD2	-	CASSVGSREAQYF	TGTGCCAGCAGCGTAGGATCTCGGGAGGCGCAGTATTTT
TRBV7-2	TRBJ1-2	TRBD1	-	CASSLLGQGTYGYTF	TGTGCCAGCAGCTTATTGGGACAGGGGACCTATGGCTACACCTTC
TRBV28	TRBJ1-3	-	once	CASSLRGIGNTIYF	TGTGCCAGCAGTTTACGAGGGATCGGAAACACCATATATTTT
TRBV18	TRBJ2-7	TRBD2	-	CASSPAGDEQYF	TGTGCCAGCTCACCAGCGGGAGACGAGCAGTACTTC
TRBV5-1	TRBJ2-5	TRBD2	-	CASSLLSPSGSVVETQYF	TGCGCCAGCAGCTTGCTTTCACCCAGCGGGAGCGTGGTAGAGACCCAGTACTTC
TRBV27	TRBJ2-2	TRBD1	-	CASTFRGGQGATGELFF	TGTGCCAGCACCTTCCGGGGCGGGCAGGGGGCGACCGGGGAGCTGTTTTTT
TRBV19	TRBJ1-6	TRBD1	-	CASSAWTGPSSYNSPLHF	TGTGCCAGTAGTGCTTGGACAGGTCCGAGCTCCTATAATTCACCCCTCCACTTT
TRBV5-4	TRBJ1-1	TRBD1	-	CASRLRDRGRVYTEAFF	TGTGCCAGCAGACTCCGGGACAGGGGGCGCGTTTACACTGAAGCTTTCTTT
TRBV5-4	TRBJ2-7	TRBD2	-	CASSRTGGGSYEQYF	TGTGCCAGCAGCCGGACGGGAGGCGGGAGCTACGAGCAGTACTTC
TRBV13	TRBJ2-3	TRBD2	-	CASSQTGGTDTQYF	TGTGCCAGCAGCCAAACGGGAGGGACAGATACGCAGTATTTT
TRBV7-9	TRBJ2-5	-	-	CASSPKHRVGETQYF	TGTGCCAGCAGCCCCAAGCACAGGGTAGGAGAGACCCAGTACTTC
TRBV4-3	TRBJ1-1	TRBD1	-	CASSKGQTNTEAFF	TGCGCCAGCAGCAAGGGACAGACAAACACTGAAGCTTTCTTT
TRBV5-6	TRBJ1-1	TRBD1	-	CASSFTGADTEAFF	TGTGCCAGCAGCTTCACAGGGGCGGACACTGAAGCTTTCTTT
TRBV5-4	TRBJ2-2	-	-	CASSPQRGYTGELFF	TGTGCCAGCAGCCCCCAGAGGGGGTACACCGGGGAGCTGTTTTTT
TRBV18	TRBJ2-3	TRBD2	-	CASSIAGPSTDTQYF	TGTGCCAGTTCCATAGCGGGACCGAGCACAGATACGCAGTATTTT
TRBV6-1	TRBJ1-4	-	-	CASSESFGEKLFF	TGTGCCAGCAGTGAATCGTTCGGTGAAAAACTGTTTTTT
TRBV2	TRBJ1-6	-	-	CASTAEGVGSPLHF	TGTGCCAGCACGGCCGAAGGAGTAGGTTCACCCCTCCACTTT